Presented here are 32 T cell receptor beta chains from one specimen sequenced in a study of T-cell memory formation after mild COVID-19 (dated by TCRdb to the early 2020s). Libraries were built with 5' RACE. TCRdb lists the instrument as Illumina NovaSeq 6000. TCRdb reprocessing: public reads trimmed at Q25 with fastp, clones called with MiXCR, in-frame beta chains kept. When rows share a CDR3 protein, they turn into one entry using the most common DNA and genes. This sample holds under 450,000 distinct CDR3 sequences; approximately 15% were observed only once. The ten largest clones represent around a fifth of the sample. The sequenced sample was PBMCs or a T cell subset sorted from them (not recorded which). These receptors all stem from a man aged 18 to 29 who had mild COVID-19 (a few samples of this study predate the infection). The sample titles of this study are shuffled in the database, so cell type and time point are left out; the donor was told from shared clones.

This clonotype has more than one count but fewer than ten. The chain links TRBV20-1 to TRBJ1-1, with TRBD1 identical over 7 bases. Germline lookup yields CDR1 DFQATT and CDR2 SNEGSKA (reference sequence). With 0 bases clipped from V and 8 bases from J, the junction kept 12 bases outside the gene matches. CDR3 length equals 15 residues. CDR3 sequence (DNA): TGCAGTGCTAGAGATCACAGGGGAGTGGGGACCGAAGCTTTCTTT. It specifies CSARDHRGVGTEAFF.

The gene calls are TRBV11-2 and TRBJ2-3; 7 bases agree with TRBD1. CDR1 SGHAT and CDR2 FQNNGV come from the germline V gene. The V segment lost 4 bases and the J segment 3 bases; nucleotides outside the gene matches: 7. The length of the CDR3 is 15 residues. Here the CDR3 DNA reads TGTGCCAGCAGCTCTCCCGGGACAGATACAGATACGCAGTATTTT. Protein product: CASSSPGTDTDTQYF.

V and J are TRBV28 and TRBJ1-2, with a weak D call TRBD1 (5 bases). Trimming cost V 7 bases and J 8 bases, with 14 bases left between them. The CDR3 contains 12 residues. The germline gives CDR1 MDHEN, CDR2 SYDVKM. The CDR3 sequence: CASTPRGTGYTF. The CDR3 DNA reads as TGTGCCAGCACTCCCCGGGGGACCGGCTACACCTTC.

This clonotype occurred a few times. The CDR3 DNA reads TGTGCCAGCAGCTTAAGGGGGAGCGCCTACAATGAGCAGTTCTTC. It yields the protein CASSLRGSAYNEQFF. V and J are TRBV5-4 and TRBJ2-1; the D gene is possibly TRBD1 (6 bases). The CDR3 has 15 amino acids. Trimming removed 2 bases from V and 2 bases from J, with 11 bases in between. Germline-derived CDR1 and CDR2 are SGHNT and YYREEE (reference sequence).

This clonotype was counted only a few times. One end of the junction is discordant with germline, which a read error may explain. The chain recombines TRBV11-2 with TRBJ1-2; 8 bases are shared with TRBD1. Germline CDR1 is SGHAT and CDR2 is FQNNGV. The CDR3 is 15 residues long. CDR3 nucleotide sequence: TGTGCCAGCAGCTCAATGTTGTCAAGGGGACAGGACATACTCTTC. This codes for CASSSMLSRGQDILF.

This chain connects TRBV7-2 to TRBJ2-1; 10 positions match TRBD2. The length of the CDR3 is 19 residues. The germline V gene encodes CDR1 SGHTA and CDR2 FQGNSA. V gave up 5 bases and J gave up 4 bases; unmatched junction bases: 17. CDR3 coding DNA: TGTGCCAGCAGCCTCCCCGAGGGCAGCGGGGGGGCCAGATACAATGAGCAGTTCTTC. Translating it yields CASSLPEGSGGARYNEQFF.

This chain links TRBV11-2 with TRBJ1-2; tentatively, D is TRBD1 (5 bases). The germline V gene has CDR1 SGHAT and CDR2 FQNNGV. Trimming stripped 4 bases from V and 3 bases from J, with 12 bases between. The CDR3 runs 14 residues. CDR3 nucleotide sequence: TGTGCCAGCAGCTACGCGGGGCGGGACTATGGCTACACCTTC. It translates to CASSYAGRDYGYTF.

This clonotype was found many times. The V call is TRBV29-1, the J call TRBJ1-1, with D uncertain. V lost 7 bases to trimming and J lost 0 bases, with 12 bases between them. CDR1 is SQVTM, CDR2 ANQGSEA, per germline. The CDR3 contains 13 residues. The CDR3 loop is CSAEDGMNTEAFF. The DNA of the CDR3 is TGCAGCGCGGAAGACGGGATGAACACTGAAGCTTTCTTT. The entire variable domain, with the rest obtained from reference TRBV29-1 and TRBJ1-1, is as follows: SAVISQKPSRDICQRGTSLTIQCQVDSQVTMMFWYRQQPGQSLTLIATANQGSEATYESGFVIDKFPISRPNLTFSTLTVSNMSPEDSSIYLCSAEDGMNTEAFFGQGTRLTVV.

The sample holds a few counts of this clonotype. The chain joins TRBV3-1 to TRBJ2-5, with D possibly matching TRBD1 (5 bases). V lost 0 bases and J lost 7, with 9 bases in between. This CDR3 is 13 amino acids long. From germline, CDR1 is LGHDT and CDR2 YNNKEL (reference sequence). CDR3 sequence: CASSQETAGTQYF. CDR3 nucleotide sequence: TGTGCCAGCAGCCAAGAGACAGCAGGGACCCAGTACTTC.

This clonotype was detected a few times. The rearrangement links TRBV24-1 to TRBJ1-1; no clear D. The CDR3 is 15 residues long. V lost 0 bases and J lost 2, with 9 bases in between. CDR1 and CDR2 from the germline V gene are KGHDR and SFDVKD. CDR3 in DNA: TGTGCCACCAGTGATTTGGGGCCGGTAAACACTGAAGCTTTCTTT. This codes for CATSDLGPVNTEAFF.

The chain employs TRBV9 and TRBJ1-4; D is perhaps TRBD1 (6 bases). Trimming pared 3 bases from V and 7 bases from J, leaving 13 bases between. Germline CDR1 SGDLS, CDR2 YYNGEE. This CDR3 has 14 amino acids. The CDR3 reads CASSAGTWGEKLFF. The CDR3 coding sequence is TGTGCCAGCAGCGCCGGGACATGGGGTGAAAAACTGTTTTTT.

CDR3 residues: CASSQRGSGEKLFF. The CDR3 DNA follows: TGTGCCAGCAGCCAACGGGGTTCCGGTGAAAAACTGTTTTTT. This chain uses TRBV16 with TRBJ1-4; D unresolved. This CDR3 spans 14 amino acids. V was trimmed by 2 bases and J by 7 bases, leaving 11 bases between them. Germline-derived CDR1 and CDR2 are KGHSY and FQNENV.

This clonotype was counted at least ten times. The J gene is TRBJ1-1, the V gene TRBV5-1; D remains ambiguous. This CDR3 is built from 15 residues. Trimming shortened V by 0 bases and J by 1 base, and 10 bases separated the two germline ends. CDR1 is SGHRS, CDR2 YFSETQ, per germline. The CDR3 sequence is CASSLVGTGNTEAFF. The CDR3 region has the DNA TGCGCCAGCAGCTTGGTTGGAACTGGGAACACTGAAGCTTTCTTT.

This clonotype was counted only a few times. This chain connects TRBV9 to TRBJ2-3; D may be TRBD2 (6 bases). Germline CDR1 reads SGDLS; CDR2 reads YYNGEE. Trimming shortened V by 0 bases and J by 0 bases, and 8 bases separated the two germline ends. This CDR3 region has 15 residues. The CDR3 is CASSVGGASTDTQYF. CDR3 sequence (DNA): TGTGCCAGCAGCGTAGGCGGGGCTAGCACAGATACGCAGTATTTT. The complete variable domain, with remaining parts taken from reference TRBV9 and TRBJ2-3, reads DSGVTQTPKHLITATGQRVTLRCSPRSGDLSVYWYQQSLDQGLQFLIQYYNGEERAKGNILERFSAQQFPDLHSELNLSSLELGDSALYFCASSVGGASTDTQYFGPGTRLTVL.

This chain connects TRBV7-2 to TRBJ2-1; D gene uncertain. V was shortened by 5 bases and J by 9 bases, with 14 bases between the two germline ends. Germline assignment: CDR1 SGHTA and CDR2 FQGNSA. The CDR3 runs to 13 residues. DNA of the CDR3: TGTGCCAGCAGCCGTGAGGTAGTCGCTGAGCAGTTCTTC. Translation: CASSREVVAEQFF. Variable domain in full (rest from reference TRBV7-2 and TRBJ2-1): GAGVSQSPSNKVTEKGKDVELRCDPISGHTALYWYRQSLGQGLEFLIYFQGNSAPDKSGLPSDRFSAERTGGSVSTLTIQRTQQEDSAVYLCASSREVVAEQFFGPGTRLTVL.

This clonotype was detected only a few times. The CDR3 bases are TGCGCCAGCAGCCCGGACAGAGAACAAGAGACCCAGTACTTC. Its protein product is CASSPDREQETQYF. The chain is built from TRBV5-1 and TRBJ2-5; possibly TRBD1 for D (6 bases). This CDR3 spans 14 amino acids. V was pared by 4 bases and J by 2 bases, with 12 bases between. The germline V gene encodes CDR1 SGHRS and CDR2 YFSETQ.

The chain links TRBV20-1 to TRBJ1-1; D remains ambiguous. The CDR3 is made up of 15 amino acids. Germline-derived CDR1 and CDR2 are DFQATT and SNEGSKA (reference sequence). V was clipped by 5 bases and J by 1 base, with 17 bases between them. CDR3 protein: CSAPLFLAANTEAFF. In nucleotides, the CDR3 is TGCAGTGCTCCCCTTTTCTTGGCTGCGAACACTGAAGCTTTCTTT.

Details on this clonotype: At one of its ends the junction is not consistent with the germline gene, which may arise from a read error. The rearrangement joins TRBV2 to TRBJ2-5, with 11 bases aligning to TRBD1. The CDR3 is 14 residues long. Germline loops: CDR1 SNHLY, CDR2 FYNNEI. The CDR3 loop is CASGEDRGQGTQYF. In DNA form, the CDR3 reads TGTGCCAGCGGAGAGGACAGGGGGCAAGGGACCCAGTACTTC.

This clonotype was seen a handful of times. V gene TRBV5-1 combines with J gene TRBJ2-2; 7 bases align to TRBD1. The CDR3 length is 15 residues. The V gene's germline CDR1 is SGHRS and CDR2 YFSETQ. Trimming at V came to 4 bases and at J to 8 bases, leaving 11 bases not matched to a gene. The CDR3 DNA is TGCGCCAGCAGCGGACAGGCTACCCAACTGGGGGAGCTGTTTTTT. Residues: CASSGQATQLGELFF.

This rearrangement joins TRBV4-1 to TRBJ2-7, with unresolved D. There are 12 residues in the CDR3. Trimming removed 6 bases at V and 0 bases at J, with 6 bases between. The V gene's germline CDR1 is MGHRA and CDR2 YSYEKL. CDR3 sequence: CASRIVSYEQYV. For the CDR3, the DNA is TGCGCCAGCAGGATCGTCTCCTACGAGCAGTACGTC.

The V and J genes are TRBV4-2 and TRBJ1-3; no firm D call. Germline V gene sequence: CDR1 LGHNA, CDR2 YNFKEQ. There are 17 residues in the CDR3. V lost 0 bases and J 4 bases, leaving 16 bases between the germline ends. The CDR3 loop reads CASSQDRARGSGNTIYF. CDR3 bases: TGTGCCAGCAGCCAAGATCGGGCCCGGGGTTCAGGAAACACCATATATTTT.

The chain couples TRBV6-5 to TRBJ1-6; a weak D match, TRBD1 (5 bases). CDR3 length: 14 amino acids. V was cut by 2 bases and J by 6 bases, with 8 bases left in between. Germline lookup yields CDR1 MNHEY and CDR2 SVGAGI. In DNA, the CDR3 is TGTGCCAGCAGTTACGGCAGGGTTAATTCACCCCTCCACTTT. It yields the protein CASSYGRVNSPLHF.

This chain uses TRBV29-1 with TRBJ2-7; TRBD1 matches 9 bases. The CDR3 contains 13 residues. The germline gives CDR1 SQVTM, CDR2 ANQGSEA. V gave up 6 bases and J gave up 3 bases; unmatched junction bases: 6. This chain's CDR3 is CSVPGTGRYEQYF. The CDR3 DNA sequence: TGCAGCGTGCCCGGGACAGGGCGCTACGAGCAGTACTTC.

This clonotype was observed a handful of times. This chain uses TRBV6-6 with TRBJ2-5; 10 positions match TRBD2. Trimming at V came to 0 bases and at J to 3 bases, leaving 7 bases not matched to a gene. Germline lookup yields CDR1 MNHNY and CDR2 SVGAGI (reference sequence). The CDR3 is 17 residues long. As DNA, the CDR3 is TGTGCCAGCAGTTACTCGCCAAGCGGGGGGGCTAAAGAGACCCAGTACTTC. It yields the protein CASSYSPSGGAKETQYF.

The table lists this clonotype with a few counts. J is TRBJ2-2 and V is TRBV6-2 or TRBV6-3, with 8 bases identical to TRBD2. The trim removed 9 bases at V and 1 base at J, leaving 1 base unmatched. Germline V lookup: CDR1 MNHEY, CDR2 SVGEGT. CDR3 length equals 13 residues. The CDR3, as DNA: TGTGCCAGTAGCGGGGTGAACACCGGGGAGCTGTTTTTT. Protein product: CASSGVNTGELFF.

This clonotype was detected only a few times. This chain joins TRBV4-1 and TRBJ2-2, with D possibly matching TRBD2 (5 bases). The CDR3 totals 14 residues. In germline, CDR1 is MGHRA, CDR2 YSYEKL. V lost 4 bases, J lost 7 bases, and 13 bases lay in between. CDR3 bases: TGCGCCAGCAGCCGTAGTAGCGATATCGGGGAGCTGTTTTTT. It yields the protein CASSRSSDIGELFF.

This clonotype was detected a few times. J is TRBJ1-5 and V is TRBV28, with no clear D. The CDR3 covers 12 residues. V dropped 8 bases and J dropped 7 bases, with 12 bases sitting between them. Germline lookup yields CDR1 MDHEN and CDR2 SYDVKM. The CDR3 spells CASDVARQPQHF. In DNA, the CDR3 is TGTGCCAGCGATGTCGCGAGACAGCCCCAGCATTTT.

This CDR3 is CASSQKRGYNEQFF. As DNA, the CDR3 is TGTGCCAGCAGCCAGAAGCGGGGCTACAATGAGCAGTTCTTC. The V and J genes are TRBV3-1 and TRBJ2-1; 7 nucleotides line up with TRBD2. The CDR3 runs to 14 residues. Germline V lookup: CDR1 LGHDT, CDR2 YNNKEL (reference sequence). With 3 bases clipped from V and 3 bases from J, the junction kept 2 bases outside the gene matches.

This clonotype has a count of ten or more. The CDR3 DNA reads as TGTGCCAGCAGCCCTACTAGCACTGGAGAGACCCAGTACTTC. This codes for CASSPTSTGETQYF. This sequence joins TRBV7-7 and TRBJ2-5, with D possibly TRBD2 on 6 matching bases. V gave up 5 bases and J gave up 4 bases, with 14 bases separating them. The CDR3 contains 14 residues. Germline V CDR1 and CDR2: SSHAT, FNYEAQ (reference sequence). The full variable domain, its missing parts supplied by reference TRBV7-7 and TRBJ2-5, is GAGVSQSPRYKVTKRGQDVTLRCDPISSHATLYWYQQALGQGPEFLTYFNYEAQPDKSGLPSDRFSAERPEGSISTLTIQRTEQRDSAMYRCASSPTSTGETQYFGPGTRLLVL.

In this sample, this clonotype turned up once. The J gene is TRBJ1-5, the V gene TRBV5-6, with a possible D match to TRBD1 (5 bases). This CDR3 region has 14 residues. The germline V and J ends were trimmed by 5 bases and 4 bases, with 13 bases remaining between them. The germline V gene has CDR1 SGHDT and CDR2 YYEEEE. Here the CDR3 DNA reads TGTGCCAGCAGTTGGAGTCGGGGGAATCAGCCCCAGCATTTT. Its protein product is CASSWSRGNQPQHF.

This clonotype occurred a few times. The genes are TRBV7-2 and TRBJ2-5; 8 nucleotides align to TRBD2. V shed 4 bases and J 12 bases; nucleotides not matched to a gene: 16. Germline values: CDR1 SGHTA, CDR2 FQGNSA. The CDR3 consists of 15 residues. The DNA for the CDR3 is TGTGCCAGCAGCTCCTCCGGGACTAGGGGGACCCTCGAGTACTTC. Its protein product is CASSSSGTRGTLEYF.

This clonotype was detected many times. The CDR3 bases are TGCAGTGCTCCGGTTGGGGAACATCAGCCCCAGCATTTT. Its protein product is CSAPVGEHQPQHF. The chain has TRBV20-1 and TRBJ1-5; D gene unclear. This CDR3 spans 13 amino acids. Germline loops: CDR1 DFQATT, CDR2 SNEGSKA (reference sequence). The V gene lost 5 bases and the J gene lost 5 bases, with 13 bases spanning the gap.